The subject of this entry is one T cell receptor beta chain. Its antigen remains unidentified. The sequence runs out 3 residues before the end of the CDR3; the remainder is reconstructed from the germline J gene. This entry belongs to a study of T cells in women clearing cervical HPV infection. Whole-study context: Control women cleared a single incident HPV16 infection within 12 months.

Findings and limits, study-wide: TRBV6-7 relative abundance averaged approximately 0.1% in cases and less than 0.2% in controls. Richness differences could reflect unmeasured T-cell content per sample. CIN3+ cases had significantly higher TCR richness than controls; evenness did not differ.

V was trimmed by 0 bases and J by 9 bases, leaving 18 bases between them. The length of the CDR3 is 16 residues. Germline V CDR1 and CDR2: DFQATT, SNEGSKA (reference sequence). Only in-frame clones appear in the TCRdb table, and some are missing; sequencing was by immunoSEQ multiplex PCR. Listed are some 25,000 clones; around 4% falls within the top ten. The source material was blood buffy coat. The clonotype originates from a woman aged 18 to 75 with a cervical HPV16 infection that either progressed to CIN3+ or cleared (not recorded which). This chain links TRBV20-1 with TRBJ1-6, with D perhaps matching TRBD1 (5 bases). Incomplete CDR3 DNA: TGCAGTGCTAGAGACCCTTCCGGGACTATCATTTCACCC. Translating gives CSARDPSGTIISP. The full CDR3 sequence reads CSARDPSGTIISPLHF.